The 21 T cell receptor beta chains below were found in one sample sequenced in a study of neurological immune-mediated disorders. A single record per CDR3 protein comes from TCRdb applying MiXCR to the 5' RACE reads. The sample holds tens of thousands of distinct CDR3 sequences, 11% to 15% seen once. Sequenced sample: PBMCs. These receptors were obtained from a woman aged 45-60 years in good health.

This clonotype was counted many times. The rearrangement uses TRBV5-1 and TRBJ2-1, with TRBD2 identical over 10 bases. The CDR3 extends over 14 amino acids. V shed 1 base, J shed 8 bases, and the junction held 3 bases outside the gene matches. Germline V CDR1 and CDR2: SGHRS, YFSETQ. Here the CDR3 reads CASSLLAGVDEQFF. Here the CDR3 DNA reads TGCGCCAGCAGCTTGCTAGCGGGGGTCGATGAGCAGTTCTTC.

The rearrangement uses TRBV5-1 and TRBJ2-5; D gene uncertain. Trimming left V 0 bases short and J 8 bases short, with 8 bases between. Germline CDR1 is SGHRS and CDR2 is YFSETQ. The CDR3 is made up of 12 amino acids. The CDR3 bases are TGCGCCAGCAGCTTGGGGTTGGATACCCAGTACTTC. Encoded protein: CASSLGLDTQYF.

The sample holds many counts of this clonotype. V gene TRBV5-1 combines with J gene TRBJ1-2; 7 positions match TRBD1. Trimming at V came to 4 bases and at J to 2 bases, leaving 5 bases not matched to a gene. Per germline, CDR1 SGHRS and CDR2 YFSETQ. The CDR3 is 14 amino acids. The CDR3 reads CASSPGDRNYGYTF. CDR3 coding DNA: TGCGCCAGCAGCCCAGGGGACAGAAACTATGGCTACACCTTC.

In this sample, this clonotype turned up many times. V is TRBV20-1 and J is TRBJ2-1; tentatively, D is TRBD1 (5 bases). Germline CDR1 reads DFQATT; CDR2 reads SNEGSKA (reference sequence). The CDR3 contains 13 residues. The V end lost 5 bases, the J end lost 12 bases, and 20 bases lay between the germline ends. CDR3 sequence reads: CSAFLFLGQGQFF. The CDR3 region has the DNA TGCAGTGCTTTCCTTTTTCTAGGGCAGGGGCAGTTCTTC.

This clonotype was seen only once. The chain couples TRBV10-3 to TRBJ2-3, with D uncertain. With 6 bases removed from V and 2 bases from J, the gap between germline ends came to 12 bases. CDR3 length: 14 amino acids. Looked up from germline, CDR1 is ENHRY and CDR2 is SYGVKD. The CDR3 DNA sequence: TGTGCCATCAGGTCGCTATCTACCACAGATACGCAGTATTTT. It encodes CAIRSLSTTDTQYF.

This clonotype was seen repeatedly, ten times or more. The genes are TRBV7-9 and TRBJ1-1; D uncertain. CDR3 length equals 16 residues. In germline, CDR1 is SEHNR, CDR2 FQNEAQ (reference sequence). Between the trimmed V and J ends, which lost 1 base and 6 bases, there was a span of 18 bases. The CDR3 is CASSLVGVEGSSEAFF. The CDR3 DNA reads TGTGCCAGCAGCTTAGTGGGTGTTGAGGGATCATCTGAAGCTTTCTTT.

Ten or more counts support this clonotype. The chain is built from TRBV2 and TRBJ1-6; TRBD1 might be the D (5 bases). V lost 10 bases, J lost 7 bases, and 14 bases lay in between. There are 13 residues in the CDR3. In germline, CDR1 is SNHLY, CDR2 FYNNEI. The CDR3 spells CATIRDWNSPLHF. The CDR3 DNA reads TGTGCCACCATCCGGGACTGGAATTCACCCCTCCACTTT.

This clonotype showed up many times. This chain uses TRBV10-3 with TRBJ1-2; D may be TRBD1 (5 bases). Germline CDR1 is ENHRY and CDR2 is SYGVKD. The CDR3 is 14 residues long. V was shortened by 0 bases and J by 8 bases, with 13 bases between the two germline ends. The CDR3 here is CAISESETGSGYTF. Here the CDR3 DNA reads TGTGCCATCAGTGAGTCTGAAACAGGCAGCGGCTACACCTTC.

This clonotype was observed a few times. This chain's CDR3 is CASSLRTKADTQYF. As DNA, the CDR3 is TGCGCCAGCAGCTTGCGGACTAAGGCAGATACGCAGTATTTT. The chain couples TRBV5-1 to TRBJ2-3; maybe TRBD2 (6 bases). This CDR3 is 14 amino acids long. Per the germline V gene, CDR1 is SGHRS and CDR2 is YFSETQ. With 1 base removed from V and 4 bases from J, the gap between germline ends came to 10 bases. The complete variable domain, with remaining parts taken from reference TRBV5-1 and TRBJ2-3, reads KAGVTQTPRYLIKTRGQQVTLSCSPISGHRSVSWYQQTPGQGLQFLFEYFSETQRNKGNFPGRFSGRQFSNSRSEMNVSTLELGDSALYLCASSLRTKADTQYFGPGTRLTVL.

This clonotype appeared many times. V is TRBV12-3 or TRBV12-4 and J is TRBJ2-7, with 8 nucleotides matching TRBD1. The CDR3 runs to 13 residues. Trimming took 7 bases from V and 7 from J; bases not matched to a gene: 9. For the CDR3, the DNA is TGTGCCAGCAATATTGGACAGGGCGGTGAGCAGTACTTC. Amino acids: CASNIGQGGEQYF.

About this clonotype: A much larger clone lies one base from this, so it may be a read error. The chain combines TRBV7-2 with TRBJ2-1, with 7 bases identical to TRBD2. The V and J ends lost 8 bases and 5 bases, in that order; junction bases with no gene match: 3. Looked up from germline, CDR1 is SGHTA and CDR2 is FQGNSA. The CDR3 totals 12 residues. In DNA form, the CDR3 reads TGTGCCAGCTGCCTAGCGGACAATGAGCAGTTCTTC. It translates to CASCLADNEQFF.

This clonotype has a count of ten or more. CDR3: CASSLVGTGQYF. CDR3 DNA sequence: TGTGCCAGCAGCTTAGTGGGGACGGGGCAGTACTTC. The chain combines TRBV7-2 with TRBJ2-7; D may be TRBD1 or TRBD2 (5 bases each). Germline CDR1 and CDR2: SGHTA and FQGNSA. Trimming removed 1 base from V and 9 bases from J, with 10 bases in between. The CDR3 is 12 residues long.

J is TRBJ1-1 and V is TRBV28; a possible D gene is TRBD1 (6 bases). This CDR3 region has 15 residues. The germline V gene encodes CDR1 MDHEN and CDR2 SYDVKM. V lost 5 bases, J lost 4 bases, and 17 bases lay in between. The CDR3 sequence is CASSRGGDVGTEAFF. CDR3 DNA sequence: TGTGCCAGCAGTCGAGGGGGGGATGTGGGCACTGAAGCTTTCTTT.

This clonotype was detected many times. The chain links TRBV7-2 to TRBJ1-5, with D unresolved. The CDR3 is 15 amino acids. Germline V lookup: CDR1 SGHTA, CDR2 FQGNSA. Trimming took 5 bases from V and 0 from J, leaving 11 bases between them. Written as DNA, the CDR3 is TGTGCCAGCAGCCTAGAACATGATAGCAATCAGCCCCAGCATTTT. Translated, it gives CASSLEHDSNQPQHF. The variable domain in full, with the rest retrieved from reference TRBV7-2 and TRBJ1-5, is GAGVSQSPSNKVTEKGKDVELRCDPISGHTALYWYRQSLGQGLEFLIYFQGNSAPDKSGLPSDRFSAERTGGSVSTLTIQRTQQEDSAVYLCASSLEHDSNQPQHFGDGTRLSIL.

The sample holds many counts of this clonotype. The chain has TRBV6-5 and TRBJ2-5; 8 bases agree with TRBD2. Germline CDR1 MNHEY, CDR2 SVGAGI. Trimming at V came to 6 bases and at J to 7 bases, leaving 13 bases not matched to a gene. The CDR3 covers 15 residues. Here the CDR3 reads CASSTAPGGETTQYF. The CDR3 DNA follows: TGTGCCAGCAGCACGGCCCCGGGGGGGGAGACGACCCAGTACTTC.

Ten or more counts support this clonotype. The chain is built from TRBV24-1 and TRBJ2-1; the D is unclear. In germline, CDR1 is KGHDR, CDR2 SFDVKD. This CDR3 is 15 amino acids long. V lost 2 bases to trimming and J lost 3 bases, with 10 bases between them. The CDR3 region is CATSDSPGIYNEQFF. CDR3 nucleotide sequence: TGTGCCACCAGTGATTCTCCGGGTATCTACAATGAGCAGTTCTTC.

This clonotype was counted between two and nine times. The chain couples TRBV2 to TRBJ2-5, with D perhaps assigned TRBD1 or TRBD2 (5 bases each). The CDR3 length is 16 residues. The V gene's germline CDR1 is SNHLY and CDR2 FYNNEI. The V and J ends lost 0 bases and 5 bases respectively, with 16 bases between them. The CDR3 reads CASSEAGTTTRETQYF. The CDR3 bases are TGTGCCAGCAGTGAAGCGGGGACCACTACCAGGGAGACCCAGTACTTC.

This clonotype occurred many times. V gene TRBV5-1 combines with J gene TRBJ1-4; D is perhaps TRBD1 (6 bases). V was shortened by 2 bases and J by 5 bases, with 10 bases between the two germline ends. CDR3 length equals 14 residues. The germline gives CDR1 SGHRS, CDR2 YFSETQ. The CDR3 DNA is TGCGCCAGCAGCTTAAGGGGGGGAAATGAAAAACTGTTTTTT. Translated: CASSLRGGNEKLFF.

This clonotype was seen at least ten times. The chain has TRBV7-2 and TRBJ1-3; possibly TRBD1 for D (6 bases). Trimming removed 2 bases from V and 1 base from J, with 9 bases in between. CDR1 and CDR2 (germline): SGHTA, FQGNSA. The CDR3 sequence is 15 residues long. The CDR3 sequence: CASSLFQGSGNTIYF. The CDR3 DNA reads as TGTGCCAGCAGCTTATTTCAGGGGTCTGGAAACACCATATATTTT.

This clonotype occurred many times. The rearrangement uses TRBV10-3 and TRBJ2-3; 9 nucleotides match TRBD2. The germline gives CDR1 ENHRY, CDR2 SYGVKD. J was trimmed by 0 bases and V by 4 bases; bases with no gene match: 5. The CDR3 totals 16 residues. CDR3 sequence: CAISVGTSPSTDTQYF. The CDR3 nucleotides are TGTGCCATCAGTGTAGGGACTAGCCCGAGCACAGATACGCAGTATTTT.

This clonotype was observed many times. CDR3 bases: TGCGCCAGCAGCTTGCCGGGACGGGGGTACGAGCAGTACTTC. It is translated as CASSLPGRGYEQYF. This rearrangement joins TRBV5-1 to TRBJ2-7; D is perhaps TRBD2 (6 bases). V lost 1 base to trimming and J lost 4 bases, with 12 bases between them. This CDR3 spans 14 amino acids. Germline assignment: CDR1 SGHRS and CDR2 YFSETQ.